Detailed here is one T cell receptor (beta chain). Its specificity is unknown. This sample stems from a study of graft-versus-host responses after intestinal transplantation. Study background: Those transplanted obtained multivisceral, liver-intestinal, or isolated intestinal grafts. Anti-thymocyte globulin induction, then tacrolimus and steroids for around 3 years, went to all recipients.

Overall study findings and caveats: Peak circulating GvH clone levels were associated with early post-transplant HvG declines. Present in recipient marrow, GvH clones included some that appeared first in ileum or blood.

The CDR3 is made up of 13 amino acids. Between the trimmed V and J ends, which lost 8 bases and 4 bases, there was a span of 11 bases. Germline lookup yields CDR1 MNHNS and CDR2 SASEGT. Using immunoSEQ multiplex PCR, the repertoire was profiled, and TCRdb retains in-frame clones only, with some absent. The data hold just over 70,000 clones, with about 80% observed a single time. This clonotype originated in a human donor who was the organ donor for an intestinal transplant. The sequencing used unstimulated CD4+ T cells sorted from spleen or lymph node cells, collected before transplant. The chain uses TRBV6-1 and TRBJ1-4; D gene uncertain. The CDR3 sequence: CASFTPGNEKLFF. The CDR3 DNA is TGTGCCAGCTTTACCCCGGGTAATGAAAAACTGTTTTTT.